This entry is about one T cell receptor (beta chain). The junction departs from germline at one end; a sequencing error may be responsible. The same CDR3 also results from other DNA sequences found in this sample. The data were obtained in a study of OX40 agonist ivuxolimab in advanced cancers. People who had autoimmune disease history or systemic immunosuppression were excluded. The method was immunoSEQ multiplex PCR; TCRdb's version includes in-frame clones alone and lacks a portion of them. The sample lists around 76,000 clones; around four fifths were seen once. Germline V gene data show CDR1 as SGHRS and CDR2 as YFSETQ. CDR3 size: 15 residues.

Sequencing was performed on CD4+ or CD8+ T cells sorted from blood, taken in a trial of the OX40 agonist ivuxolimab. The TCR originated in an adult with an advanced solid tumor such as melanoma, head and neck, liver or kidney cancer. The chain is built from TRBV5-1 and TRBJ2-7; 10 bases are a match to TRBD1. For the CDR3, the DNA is TGCGCCAGCAGCCCCCGGGACAGGGGATCCCACGAGCAATACTTC. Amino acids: CASSPRDRGSHEQYF.